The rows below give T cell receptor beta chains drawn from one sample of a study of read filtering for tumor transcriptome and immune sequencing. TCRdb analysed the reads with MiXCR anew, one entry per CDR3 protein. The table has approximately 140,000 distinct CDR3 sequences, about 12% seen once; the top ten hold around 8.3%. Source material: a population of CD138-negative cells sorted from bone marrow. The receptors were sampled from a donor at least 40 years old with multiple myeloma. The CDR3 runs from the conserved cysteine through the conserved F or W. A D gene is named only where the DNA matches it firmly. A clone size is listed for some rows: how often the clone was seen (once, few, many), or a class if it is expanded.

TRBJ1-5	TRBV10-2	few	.	TGCGCCACTTCGGACAGAAGCAATCAGCCCCAGCATTTT	CATSDRSNQPQHF
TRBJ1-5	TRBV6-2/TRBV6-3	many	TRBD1	TGTGCCAGCAGTCGACAGGGCACACGCAATCAGCCCCAGCATTTT	CASSRQGTRNQPQHF
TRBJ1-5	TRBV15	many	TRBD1	TGTGCCACCAGCAGAACAGGGGGCAATCAGCCCCAGCATTTT	CATSRTGGNQPQHF
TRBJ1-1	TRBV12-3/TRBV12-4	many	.	TGTGCCAGCACTCTGGGTTCTGGGCCTGAAGCTTTCTTT	CASTLGSGPEAFF
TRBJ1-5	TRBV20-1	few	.	TGCAGTTGTTGGGGGGTGAAGAGCAATCAGCCCCGGCATTTT	CSCWGVKSNQPRHF
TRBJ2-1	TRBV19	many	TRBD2	TGTGCCAGTCTCTCTAGCGGGATGGGGAATGAGCAGTTCTTC	CASLSSGMGNEQFF
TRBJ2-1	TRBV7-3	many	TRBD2	TGTGCCAGCAGCTTAAATTCCCGTAGCGGGAGTCTTGGGGGTGAGCAGTTCTTC	CASSLNSRSGSLGGEQFF
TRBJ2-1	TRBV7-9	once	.	TGTGCCAGCAGTGTGACAGGCGTCTACAATGAGCAGTTCTTC	CASSVTGVYNEQFF
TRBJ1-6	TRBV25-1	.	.	TGTGCCAGCAGGATGGGGAGCTCCTATAATTCACCCCTCCGCTTT	CASRMGSSYNSPLRF
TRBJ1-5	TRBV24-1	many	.	TGTGCCACCAGTGATTTGGGCAGAAATCAGCCCCAGCATTTT	CATSDLGRNQPQHF
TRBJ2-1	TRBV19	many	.	TGTGCCAGTGGGGGACCCCTAAGCTCCTACAATGAGCAGTTCTTC	CASGGPLSSYNEQFF
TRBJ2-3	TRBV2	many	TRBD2	TGTGCCAGCAGTGAAGAGCGGGGGTCCACAGATACGCAGTATTTT	CASSEERGSTDTQYF
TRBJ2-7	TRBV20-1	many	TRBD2	TGCAGTGCTAGAGACTTAGCGGGAGTGGGTGCCGAGCAGTACTTC	CSARDLAGVGAEQYF
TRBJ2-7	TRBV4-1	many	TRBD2	TGCGCCAGCAGCCTCGCCCAAGCGGGAGTTTTCTACGAGCAGTACTTC	CASSLAQAGVFYEQYF
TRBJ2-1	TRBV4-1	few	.	TGCGCCAGCAGCCAAGTTGGAGAGCGGGCTGGAGTCGGTGAGCAGTTCTTC	CASSQVGERAGVGEQFF
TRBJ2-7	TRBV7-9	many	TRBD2	TGTGCCAGCAGCCCAACTAGCGGGAGCGGTGGCGAGCAGTACTTC	CASSPTSGSGGEQYF
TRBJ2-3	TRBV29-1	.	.	TGCAGCGTTGAATTGAATACGCAGTATTTT	CSVELNTQYF
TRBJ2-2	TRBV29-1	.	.	TGCAGCGTTGCCACGAAGTCGAACACCGGGGAGCTGTTTTTT	CSVATKSNTGELFF
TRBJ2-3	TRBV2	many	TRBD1	TGTGCCAGCAGGGAGGGACAGGGGGCCGCAGATACGCAGTATTTT	CASREGQGAADTQYF
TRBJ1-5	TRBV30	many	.	TGTGCCTGGAGTCCCGGGGCCCATCAGCCCCAGCATTTT	CAWSPGAHQPQHF
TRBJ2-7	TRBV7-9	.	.	TGTGCCAGCAGCCGGTCCGGGACGGTAGCCTACGAGCAGTACTTC	CASSRSGTVAYEQYF
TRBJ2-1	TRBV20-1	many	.	TGCAGTGCTAGGGACAGTCGCTCCTACAATGAGCAGTTCTTC	CSARDSRSYNEQFF
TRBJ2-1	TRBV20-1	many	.	TGCAGTGCTAGAGAACGGCAGAGCTCCTACAATGAGCAGTTCTTC	CSARERQSSYNEQFF
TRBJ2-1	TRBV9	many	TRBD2	TGTGCCAGCAGCGTAGCGGGGGCTAGCGGGAGCCAGTTCTTC	CASSVAGASGSQFF
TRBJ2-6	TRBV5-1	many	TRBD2	TGCGCCAGCAGCATGACTAGCGGGAGGACTGGGGCCAACGTCCTGACTTTC	CASSMTSGRTGANVLTF
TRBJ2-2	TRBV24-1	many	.	TGTGCCACCAGTGATTTAGCCCGAGGAAACACCGGGGAGCTGTTTTTT	CATSDLARGNTGELFF
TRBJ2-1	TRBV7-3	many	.	TGTGCCAGCAGCTTATACGGGGCCAGTTACAATGAGCAGTTCTTC	CASSLYGASYNEQFF